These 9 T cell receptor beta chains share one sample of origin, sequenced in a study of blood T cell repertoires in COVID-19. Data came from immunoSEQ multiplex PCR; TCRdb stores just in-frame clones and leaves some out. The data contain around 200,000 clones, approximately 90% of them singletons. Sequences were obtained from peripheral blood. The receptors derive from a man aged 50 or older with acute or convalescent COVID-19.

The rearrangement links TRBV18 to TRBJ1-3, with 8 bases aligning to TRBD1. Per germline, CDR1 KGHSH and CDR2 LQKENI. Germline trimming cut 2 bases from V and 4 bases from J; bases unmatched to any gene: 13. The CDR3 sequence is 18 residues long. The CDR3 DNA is TGTGCCAGCTCACCATACGGACAGGGATCTCTCGACGGAAACACCATATATTTT. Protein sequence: CASSPYGQGSLDGNTIYF.

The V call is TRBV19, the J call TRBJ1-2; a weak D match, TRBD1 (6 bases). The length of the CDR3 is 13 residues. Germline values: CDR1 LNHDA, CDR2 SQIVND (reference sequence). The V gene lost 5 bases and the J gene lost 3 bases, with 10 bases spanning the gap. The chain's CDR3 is CASSGQWYYGYTF. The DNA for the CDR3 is TGTGCCAGTAGTGGACAGTGGTACTATGGCTACACCTTC.

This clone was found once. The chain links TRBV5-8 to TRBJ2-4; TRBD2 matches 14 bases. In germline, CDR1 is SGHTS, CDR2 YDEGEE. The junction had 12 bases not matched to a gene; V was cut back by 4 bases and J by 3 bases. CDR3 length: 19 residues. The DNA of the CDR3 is TGTGCCAGCAGCCAAACCCGACTAGCGGGGGGGCCGGACAAAAACATTCAGTACTTC. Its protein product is CASSQTRLAGGPDKNIQYF.

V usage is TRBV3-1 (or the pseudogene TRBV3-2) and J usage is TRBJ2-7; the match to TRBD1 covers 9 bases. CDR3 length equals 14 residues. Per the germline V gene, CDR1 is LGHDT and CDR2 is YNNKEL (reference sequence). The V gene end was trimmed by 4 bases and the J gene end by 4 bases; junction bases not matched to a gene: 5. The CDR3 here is CASSRGDRAYEQYF. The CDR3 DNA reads TGTGCCAGCAGCCGCGGGGACAGGGCGTACGAGCAGTACTTC.

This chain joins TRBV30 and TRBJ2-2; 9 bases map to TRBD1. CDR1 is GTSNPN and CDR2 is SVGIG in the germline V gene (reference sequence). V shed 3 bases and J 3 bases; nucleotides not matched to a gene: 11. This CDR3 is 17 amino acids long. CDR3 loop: CAWSPRRGQGYTGELFF. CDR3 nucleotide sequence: TGTGCCTGGAGCCCCCGTCGAGGACAGGGGTACACCGGGGAGCTGTTTTTT.

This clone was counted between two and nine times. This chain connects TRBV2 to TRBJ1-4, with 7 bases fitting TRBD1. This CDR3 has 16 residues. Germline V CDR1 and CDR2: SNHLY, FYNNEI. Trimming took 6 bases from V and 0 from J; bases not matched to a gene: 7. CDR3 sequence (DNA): TGTGCCAGCAGGGACAGACAGGGACCAACTAATGAAAAACTGTTTTTT. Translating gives CASRDRQGPTNEKLFF.

CDR3 protein: CASSLDAGRQFYTF. The CDR3 nucleotides read TGTGCCAGCAGCTTGGATGCGGGGCGGCAGTTCTACACCTTC. The rearrangement uses TRBV5-4 and TRBJ1-2; the D gene is possibly TRBD1 (5 bases). CDR3 length equals 14 residues. Trimming shortened V by 0 bases and J by 10 bases, and 16 bases separated the two germline ends. Germline CDR1 reads SGHNT; CDR2 reads YYREEE (reference sequence).

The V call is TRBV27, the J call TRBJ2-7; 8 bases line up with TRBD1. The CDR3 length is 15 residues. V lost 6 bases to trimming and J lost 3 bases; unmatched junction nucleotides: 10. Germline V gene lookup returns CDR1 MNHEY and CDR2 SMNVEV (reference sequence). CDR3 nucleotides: TGTGCCAGCAGCCCTCGGACAGGGCGGATCTACGAGCAGTACTTC. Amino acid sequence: CASSPRTGRIYEQYF.

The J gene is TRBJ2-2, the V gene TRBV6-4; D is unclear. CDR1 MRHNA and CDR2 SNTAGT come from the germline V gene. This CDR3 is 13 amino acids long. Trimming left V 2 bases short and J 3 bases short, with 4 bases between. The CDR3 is CASSDTDTGELFF. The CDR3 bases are TGTGCCAGCAGTGACACGGACACCGGGGAGCTGTTTTTT.